Following are 24 T cell receptor beta chains from one sample sequenced in a study of blood T cells in healthy people across ages. Then a second PCR, running about 7 to 11 cycles, was carried out with a sample-barcoded 5' primer and a J-beta primer mix. TCRdb used MiXCR to reprocess the 5' RACE reads, holding one entry per CDR3 protein. This sample has 1.5 million to 1.9 million distinct CDR3 sequences, with roughly 43% found just once. Sequencing was carried out using blood. These receptors all stem from a woman between 18 and 29 years old in good health.

A remark on this clonotype: One end of the junction fails to match germline, which may point to a read error. This chain uses TRBV9 with TRBJ1-1, with unresolved D. The CDR3 is 14 amino acids. Germline CDR1 and CDR2: SGDLS and YYNGEE. CDR3 sequence reads: CASSRNLPNAEAFF. The CDR3 DNA sequence: TGTGCCAGCAGTCGAAATTTACCGAACGCTGAAGCTTTCTTT.

The chain combines TRBV25-1 with TRBJ1-2; TRBD1 is a possible D gene (5 bases). This CDR3 spans 12 amino acids. Germline lookup yields CDR1 MGHDK and CDR2 SYGVNS. Trimming took off 2 bases at V and 8 bases at J, with 9 bases between the two ends. For the CDR3, the DNA is TGTGCCAGCAGTGAACAGGGATGGGGCTACACCTTC. Translation: CASSEQGWGYTF.

V gene TRBV18 combines with J gene TRBJ2-7, with no clear D. Trimming left V 0 bases short and J 5 bases short, with 17 bases between. The CDR3 runs 16 residues. Germline V gives CDR1 KGHSH, CDR2 LQKENI. The CDR3 DNA follows: TGTGCCAGCTCACCACCTCAGCTGGGAAAGGGCGACGAGCAGTACTTC. Its translation: CASSPPQLGKGDEQYF.

V is TRBV12-3 or TRBV12-4 and J is TRBJ2-1, with D possibly matching TRBD2 (5 bases). V was shortened by 5 bases and J by 8 bases, with 25 bases between the two germline ends. CDR3 length equals 17 residues. In DNA form, the CDR3 reads TGTGCCAGCAGTCCCTATCGGACGTCCCGGGAACACGATGAGCAGTTCTTC. This sequence encodes CASSPYRTSREHDEQFF.

The V and J genes are TRBV13 and TRBJ2-2; TRBD1 is a possible D gene (6 bases). The CDR3 extends over 13 amino acids. Germline V gene sequence: CDR1 PRHDT, CDR2 FYEKMQ (reference sequence). Trimming took 5 bases from V and 7 from J, leaving 11 bases between them. DNA of the CDR3: TGTGCCAGCAGCCCCAGGGGTTACGGGGAGCTGTTTTTT. Translated: CASSPRGYGELFF.

This clonotype was seen once. The chain uses TRBV20-1 and TRBJ2-5, with D uncertain. Germline CDR1 is DFQATT and CDR2 is SNEGSKA (reference sequence). This CDR3 contains 14 residues. V lost 0 bases and J 0 bases, leaving 8 bases between the germline ends. CDR3: CSARERIYQETQYF. CDR3 nucleotide sequence: TGCAGTGCTAGAGAGCGGATTTACCAAGAGACCCAGTACTTC.

The genes are TRBV7-9 and TRBJ2-4, with 9 bases matching TRBD2. Matching the DNA end better, TRBJ2-5 makes the J call doubtful. CDR3 length: 17 amino acids. Germline CDR1 is SEHNR and CDR2 is FQNEAQ (reference sequence). Written as DNA, the CDR3 is TGTGCCAGCAGCACAGAGAACCCTAGCGGGATTAAAGAGACCCAGTACTTC. Translated: CASSTENPSGIKETQYF.

This rearrangement joins TRBV20-1 to TRBJ2-1, with 10 bases aligning to TRBD1. The V and J ends lost 6 bases and 9 bases, in that order; junction bases with no gene match: 11. The germline V gene has CDR1 DFQATT and CDR2 SNEGSKA (reference sequence). The CDR3 has 14 amino acids. DNA of the CDR3: TGCAGTGCCCCCAGGACAGGGGGGTATAGTGAGCAGTTCTTC. Translating it yields CSAPRTGGYSEQFF.

This clonotype showed up many times. V is TRBV28 and J is TRBJ2-7, with D tentatively TRBD1 or TRBD2 (5 bases each). The CDR3 spans 17 residues. Per the germline V gene, CDR1 is MDHEN and CDR2 is SYDVKM. Trimming cost V 4 bases and J 3 bases, with 22 bases left between them. The CDR3 nucleotides read TGTGCCAGCAGTTCCCCCCCACCGGGGCATTTATACTACGAGCAGTACTTC. Amino acids: CASSSPPPGHLYYEQYF.

There are a few counts of this clonotype. The chain links TRBV27 to TRBJ2-7; D call uncertain. The CDR3 runs to 13 residues. Trimming pared 8 bases from V and 0 bases from J, leaving 11 bases between. Looked up from germline, CDR1 is MNHEY and CDR2 is SMNVEV (reference sequence). The CDR3 here is CASRYSSSYEQYF. The CDR3 DNA sequence: TGTGCCAGCCGTTACTCGAGCTCCTACGAGCAGTACTTC.

The V gene is TRBV7-2, the J gene TRBJ2-5; 9 nucleotides agree with TRBD2. This CDR3 is 15 amino acids long. Germline V gene lookup returns CDR1 SGHTA and CDR2 FQGNSA. V was pared by 5 bases and J by 0 bases, with 4 bases of the junction left unmatched. In nucleotides, the CDR3 is TGTGCCAGCAGCCTCCTAGCGGGAAACCAAGAGACCCAGTACTTC. The encoded protein is CASSLLAGNQETQYF.

Turning to this clonotype: Just one base apart from a much larger clone, this may be a read error. V gene TRBV27 combines with J gene TRBJ1-6, with D unresolved. Germline V CDR1 and CDR2: MNHEY, SMNVEV (reference sequence). This CDR3 is 12 amino acids long. The CDR3 loop is CASSLERSPPHF. DNA for the CDR3: TGTGCCAGCAGTTTAGAACGATCGCCCCCCCACTTT.

The V gene is TRBV12-3 or TRBV12-4, the J gene TRBJ2-1; 11 bases fit TRBD2. V was clipped by 8 bases and J by 6 bases; unmatched bases: 3. This CDR3 is 13 amino acids long. CDR3 in amino acids: CASGTSGLNEQFF. The CDR3 DNA follows: TGTGCCAGCGGGACTAGCGGACTCAATGAGCAGTTCTTC.

Only a few counts were recorded for this clonotype. The chain joins TRBV20-1 to TRBJ2-1; 8 bases are a match to TRBD2. Losses at the gene ends were 0 bases for V and 2 bases for J; bases not matched to a gene: 3. This CDR3 has 15 amino acids. Germline values: CDR1 DFQATT, CDR2 SNEGSKA (reference sequence). The CDR3 sequence is CSARDAGGPYNEQFF. The CDR3 DNA is TGCAGTGCTAGAGATGCGGGAGGCCCCTACAATGAGCAGTTCTTC.

This clonotype was counted only a few times. V gene TRBV29-1 combines with J gene TRBJ2-1; D remains ambiguous. Deletions cut 6 bases from V and 5 bases from J, with 14 bases between. CDR3 length equals 13 residues. CDR1 is SQVTM, CDR2 ANQGSEA, per germline. DNA for the CDR3: TGCAGCGTCCCGAGAGCACCCAACAATGAGCAGTTCTTC. Translated, it gives CSVPRAPNNEQFF.

This chain links TRBV7-2 with TRBJ2-4; maybe TRBD1 (6 bases). The V gene lost 5 bases and the J gene lost 13 bases, with 15 bases spanning the gap. The length of the CDR3 is 12 residues. CDR1 is SGHTA, CDR2 FQGNSA, per germline. The CDR3 sequence: CASSPNPQGQYF. The CDR3 DNA is TGTGCCAGCAGCCCGAACCCACAGGGACAGTACTTC.

This chain links TRBV5-6 with TRBJ1-2, with 8 bases that match TRBD1. This CDR3 contains 13 residues. Germline-derived CDR1 and CDR2 are SGHDT and YYEEEE. V gave up 3 bases and J gave up 8 bases; unmatched junction bases: 6. CDR3 amino acids: CASSSPGGLGYTF. CDR3 bases: TGTGCCAGCAGCTCCCCAGGGGGCTTAGGCTACACCTTC.

V gene TRBV29-1 combines with J gene TRBJ2-1; 11 bases are shared with TRBD2. Germline lookup yields CDR1 SQVTM and CDR2 ANQGSEA. The CDR3 extends over 17 amino acids. The trim removed 6 bases at V and 3 bases at J, leaving 13 bases unmatched. DNA of the CDR3: TGCAGCGTCCTGGGGACTAGCGGCCCTACACGCTACAATGAGCAGTTCTTC. It translates to CSVLGTSGPTRYNEQFF.

This clonotype appeared a single time. This chain uses TRBV29-1 with TRBJ2-1, with no clear D. The length of the CDR3 is 13 residues. Germline CDR1 is SQVTM and CDR2 is ANQGSEA. Trimming removed 4 bases at V and 1 base at J, with 8 bases between. This CDR3 is CSVGWSSYNEQFF. CDR3 bases: TGCAGCGTTGGTTGGAGTTCCTACAATGAGCAGTTCTTC.

Details on this clonotype: Relative to the germline gene, one junction end is altered; a read error may explain this. V and J are TRBV20-1 and TRBJ1-2, with 8 bases matching TRBD1. The CDR3 is 13 residues long. The germline V gene encodes CDR1 DFQATT and CDR2 SNEGSKA (reference sequence). The DNA of the CDR3 is TGCGGTGCTAGTCCAGGGGGCGTTAATGGCTACACCTTC. Translation: CGASPGGVNGYTF.

This clonotype was recorded a few times. This rearrangement joins TRBV7-9 to TRBJ2-3, with 7 bases fitting TRBD1. V shed 0 bases, J shed 4 bases, and the junction held 4 bases outside the gene matches. The germline V gene encodes CDR1 SEHNR and CDR2 FQNEAQ (reference sequence). The CDR3 covers 15 residues. Written as DNA, the CDR3 is TGTGCCAGCAGCTTAGCGGACAGGCCAGCAGATACGCAGTATTTT. It yields the protein CASSLADRPADTQYF.

This clonotype appeared a few times. This rearrangement joins TRBV4-3 to TRBJ2-3; 10 nucleotides agree with TRBD2. The CDR3 is made up of 16 amino acids. The V and J ends lost 2 bases and 6 bases, in that order; junction bases with no gene match: 8. Germline CDR1 and CDR2: LGHNA and YSLEER. The CDR3 sequence: CASSQQLAGETDTQYF. CDR3 DNA: TGCGCCAGCAGCCAACAGCTAGCGGGAGAAACGGATACGCAGTATTTT.

CDR3 sequence: CSASQRDTQYF. Written as DNA, the CDR3 is TGCAGTGCTAGTCAACGGGATACGCAGTATTTT. This sequence joins TRBV20-1 and TRBJ2-3; D remains ambiguous. CDR3 size: 11 residues. V dropped 3 bases and J dropped 6 bases, with 7 bases sitting between them. Germline lookup yields CDR1 DFQATT and CDR2 SNEGSKA (reference sequence).

This clonotype occurred many times. The chain has TRBV12-5 and TRBJ2-1; TRBD1 matches at 8 bases. The V gene end was trimmed by 4 bases and the J gene end by 5 bases; junction bases not matched to a gene: 7. The CDR3 loop spans 15 amino acids. From germline, CDR1 is LGHNT and CDR2 FRNRAP. The DNA of the CDR3 is TGTGCTAGTGGTTCCAGGAGACAGGGGCACAATGAGCAGTTCTTC. Its protein product is CASGSRRQGHNEQFF.